This TCR beta chain was identified in a study of T cells in Graves' hyperthyroidism and ophthalmopathy (dated by TCRdb to between 2018 and 2021). Some background on the complete study: Peripheral blood samples were taken at the time of initial diagnosis, prior to any treatment. To identify distinguishing TCR V-J signatures, a discovery cohort of about 95 patients was used, comprising 43 with Graves' ophthalmopathy and roughly 60 with stable Graves' hyperthyroidism. Whether ophthalmopathy could be predicted prospectively was tested in an independent validation cohort made up of approximately 19 hyperthyroidism patients plus 17 patients who later progressed to ophthalmopathy. The 85 to 100 discovery patients were randomly split 7:3 into training and test sets. In addition, the study compared T-cell repertoires in thyroid tissue and in blood from about 6 Graves' hyperthyroidism patients. After sampling, hyperthyroidism patients received methimazole starting at 30 mg daily, and ophthalmopathy patients received high-dose intravenous methylprednisolone. The paper reports TCR Vbeta CDR3 sequencing of approximately 130 peripheral blood samples: around 45 ophthalmopathy, approximately 74 hyperthyroidism and around 17 progressor patients. Paper-wide results and their limitations: Most expanded thyroid clonotypes (frequency above 0.001) were also found in blood, which suggests that blood repertoires may mirror thyroid immune responses. No statistical method was used to fix the sample size in advance, and group allocation was not hidden from the investigators. A model built on a 13 V-J signature distinguished ophthalmopathy from stable hyperthyroidism, reaching roughly 88% sensitivity and 81% to 83% specificity in cross-validation and 80%/75% in testing. In validation, the model predicted progression to ophthalmopathy a median of 6.5 months before onset, with 65% to 71% sensitivity and roughly 79% specificity.

The TCR beta CDR3 regions were amplified from RNA transcripts. The TCR CDR3 was subjected to a first round of RT-PCR using the HTBI primer set and the Qiagen OneStep RT-PCR kit. Libraries were constructed in a second round of multiplex PCR, after which size selection and purification were carried out. Paired-end sequencing of the libraries was performed with 100 bp reads on an Illumina HiSeq2000. On the authors' methods: SOAPnuke was used to process the raw data, throwing out any read that contained adapters or uncalled bases, had a mean Phred below 15, or lacked an exact constant-primer or identifier match. High-quality paired reads were merged using COPE v1.2.5, and each unique nucleotide sequence was defined as a clonotype. MiTCR v1.1 was used to align the clonotypes against IMGT TRBV, TRBD and TRBJ reference segments. The analysis was restricted to V-J combinations with a frequency above 0.0001, which together covered approximately 99% of the repertoires. The TCS score was defined as F50 (clonal expansion) divided by E x V (chaos), with BLOSUM62-based TCRdist calculated between CDR3 peptides within each V-J. Welch's t-statistics and random forest reduced approximately 520 V-J features to about 13, which were used in a naive Bayes classifier (R e1071). The public reads were quality trimmed at Q25 with fastp and then assembled into clones with MiXCR by TCRdb, keeping productive beta chains. Records with the same CDR3 protein are collapsed into one entry carrying the most frequent genes and DNA. TCRdb, not the authors, supplied the V and J calls. The sample table lists over 400,000 distinct CDR3 sequences, roughly 22% of them with a count of one. The ten largest clones add up to around 54% of the sample.

This clonotype appeared a few times. Its recognized antigen is unknown. Per-base quality was not reported, and no clone a single base away is much larger than it. The CDR3 holds 14 amino acids from the cysteine to the phenylalanine. Left in the record is the CDR3 DNA by itself, 42 bases read in frame from the first base. The germline V gene sets CDR1 to MNHEY and CDR2 to SVGEGT. The junction shows trimming of 5 bases on V and 5 bases on J, plus 16 bases between the germline ends. Ophthalmopathy patients had moderately to severely active disease, Clinical Activity Score of at least 3, NOSPECS grade of at least 4, and duration under 3 months. The study excluded patients with uncontrolled infections, other autoimmune diseases, pregnancy or lactation. Clinical symptoms, serum thyroxine and TRAb, thyroid ultrasound, and orbital computed tomography formed the basis for the diagnoses. PBMCs were separated from approximately 10 ml of fresh peripheral blood using Ficoll-Paque density gradient centrifugation. Total RNA was extracted using Trizol reagent, and RNA quality was assessed on an Agilent 2100 Bioanalyzer.

The source of this sequence is a woman in her seventies with Graves' ophthalmopathy. The chain is encoded by TRBV6-2 or TRBV6-3 joined to TRBJ2-7; TRBD2 is a possible D gene, resting on 6 matching bases. Sequences were obtained from blood. Here the CDR3 is given as CASSRAGSTHEQYF. The DNA is as follows: TGTGCCAGCAGTCGAGCCGGGAGTACCCACGAGCAGTACTTC.